One sample yielded the 25 T cell receptor beta chains listed below, sequenced in a study of CD8+ T cells in alopecia areata. The authors extracted RNA and reverse transcribed it into cDNA as the sequencing template. The method was immunoSEQ multiplex PCR; TCRdb's version includes in-frame clones alone and lacks a portion of them. Of about 91,000 clones detected, 35% to 50% appear once; the ten largest clones hold almost 0.8%. Sequenced material: CD4+ T cells sorted from blood. Every receptor here comes from a human donor with alopecia areata.

This clone was found a few times. The chain employs TRBV5-1 and TRBJ1-2; no reliable D call. This CDR3 has 12 amino acids. From germline, CDR1 is SGHRS and CDR2 YFSETQ. The V gene lost 0 bases and the J gene lost 9 bases, with 9 bases spanning the gap. CDR3 sequence reads: CASSLDDSSYTF. CDR3 bases: TGCGCCAGCAGCTTGGACGACTCGAGCTACACCTTC.

The J gene is TRBJ2-3, the V gene TRBV5-1; D is uncertain. There are 12 residues in the CDR3. Germline CDR1 and CDR2: SGHRS and YFSETQ. The germline V and J ends were trimmed by 0 bases and 7 bases, with 6 bases remaining between them. This chain's CDR3 is CASSLGPYTQYF. The CDR3, as DNA: TGCGCCAGCAGCTTGGGGCCCTATACGCAGTATTTT.

The chain links TRBV7-9 to TRBJ2-5, with D perhaps TRBD2 (5 bases). The CDR3 consists of 13 residues. The germline CDR1 and CDR2 sequences are SEHNR and FQNEAQ (reference sequence). The V and J ends lost 0 bases and 5 bases respectively, with 7 bases between them. For the CDR3, the DNA is TGTGCCAGCAGCTTAGCGGGGAGTGAGACCCAGTACTTC. It is translated as CASSLAGSETQYF.

A few counts support this clone. This chain connects TRBV28 to TRBJ2-5, with 7 bases aligning to TRBD1. CDR1 MDHEN and CDR2 SYDVKM come from the germline V gene. V shed 6 bases, J shed 6 bases, and the junction held 4 bases outside the gene matches. The CDR3 sequence is 12 residues long. The CDR3 nucleotides are TGTGCCAGCAGAGGGGGCCCGAAGACCCAGTACTTC. As protein: CASRGGPKTQYF.

The V gene is TRBV28, the J gene TRBJ2-5, with D possibly TRBD2 on 5 matching bases. V dropped 5 bases and J dropped 5 bases, with 18 bases sitting between them. This CDR3 comprises 15 residues. The germline V gene has CDR1 MDHEN and CDR2 SYDVKM. The CDR3 spells CASSIHSRGRETQYF. The CDR3 region has the DNA TGTGCCAGCAGTATACACTCCCGGGGTAGGGAGACCCAGTACTTC.

This clone has more than one count but fewer than ten. This chain connects TRBV23-1 to TRBJ1-2; tentative D call: TRBD1 (5 bases). TRBV23-1 is assigned to the ORF class and has an uncertain function. Trimming took off 1 base at V and 8 bases at J, with 5 bases between the two ends. This CDR3 is 11 amino acids long. The CDR3 DNA follows: TGCGCCAGCAGTCAATGGGGGGGCTACACCTTC. This codes for CASSQWGGYTF.

J is TRBJ1-1 and V is TRBV29-1, with TRBD1 matching over 7 bases. In germline, CDR1 is SQVTM, CDR2 ANQGSEA. V dropped 4 bases and J dropped 2; count of bases not matched to a gene: 13. The CDR3 is made up of 16 amino acids. The CDR3 protein is CSVAMGQSVANTEAFF. The CDR3 DNA is TGCAGCGTTGCAATGGGACAGTCGGTCGCCAACACTGAAGCTTTCTTT.

The table lists this clone with a few counts. The V and J genes are TRBV29-1 and TRBJ1-1; unclear D gene. Germline V gives CDR1 SQVTM, CDR2 ANQGSEA. CDR3 length equals 13 residues. V was shortened by 6 bases and J by 3 bases, with 14 bases between the two germline ends. CDR3 DNA: TGCAGCGTACAACCCCGATGGGACACTGAAGCTTTCTTT. It specifies CSVQPRWDTEAFF.

The J gene is TRBJ2-5, the V gene TRBV11-2; D may be TRBD1 or TRBD2 (5 bases each). CDR1 is SGHAT and CDR2 is FQNNGV in the germline V gene. The V and J ends lost 5 bases and 7 bases respectively, with 17 bases between them. The CDR3 totals 14 residues. CDR3 DNA sequence: TGTGCCAGCAGCCTCAACCCCGTTGGGGGGACCCAGTACTTC. Amino acids: CASSLNPVGGTQYF.

This clone came up once. The V and J genes are TRBV5-1 and TRBJ1-2, with D possibly matching TRBD1 (5 bases). Trimming removed 0 bases from V and 6 bases from J, with 12 bases in between. Germline CDR1 and CDR2: SGHRS and YFSETQ. The CDR3 consists of 14 residues. The CDR3 nucleotides are TGCGCCAGCAGCTTGGATCCTCGGGGGAATGGCTACACCTTC. This gives the protein CASSLDPRGNGYTF. Full variable domain (missing parts from reference TRBV5-1 and TRBJ1-2): KAGVTQTPRYLIKTRGQQVTLSCSPISGHRSVSWYQQTPGQGLQFLFEYFSETQRNKGNFPGRFSGRQFSNSRSEMNVSTLELGDSALYLCASSLDPRGNGYTFGSGTRLTVV.

CDR3 nucleotides: TGTGCCTGGAGTGTACCGGGACAGGCCACTCTCGAGCAGTACTTC. This gives the protein CAWSVPGQATLEQYF. The genes are TRBV30 and TRBJ2-7, with TRBD1 identical over 8 bases. CDR3 size: 15 residues. J lost 6 bases, V lost 0 bases, and 10 bases had no gene match. Germline lookup yields CDR1 GTSNPN and CDR2 SVGIG (reference sequence).

V and J are TRBV27 and TRBJ2-1, with 11 bases matching TRBD2. The V and J ends lost 3 bases and 7 bases, in that order; junction bases with no gene match: 11. The CDR3 has 17 residues. CDR1 is MNHEY, CDR2 SMNVEV, per germline (reference sequence). CDR3 residues: CASSFRLAGSHPNEQFF. The CDR3 nucleotides read TGTGCCAGCAGTTTCCGACTAGCGGGGAGTCACCCGAATGAGCAGTTCTTC.

This clone was seen only a few times. The rearrangement links TRBV14 to TRBJ2-7, with TRBD1 identical over 8 bases. The CDR3 totals 15 residues. CDR1 is SGHDN and CDR2 is FVKESK in the germline V gene. Unmatched junction bases numbered 4, after V lost 3 bases and J lost 0 bases. The CDR3 DNA reads as TGTGCCAGCAGCCAGGGACAGGCACCCTCCTACGAGCAGTACTTC. Protein: CASSQGQAPSYEQYF.

In its sample, this clone was seen a few times. CDR3 nucleotide sequence: TGCAGCTCGGCTAGGACTAGCGGGGAAGAGACCCAGTACTTC. Translated, it gives CSSARTSGEETQYF. This chain links TRBV29-1 with TRBJ2-5; 12 positions agree with TRBD2. The CDR3 sequence is 14 residues long. Germline assignment: CDR1 SQVTM and CDR2 ANQGSEA. The V gene end was trimmed by 8 bases and the J gene end by 3 bases; junction bases not matched to a gene: 7.

This sequence joins TRBV9 and TRBJ1-4; a possible D gene is TRBD1 (5 bases). Trimming left V 4 bases short and J 3 bases short, with 7 bases between. Germline V gene data show CDR1 as SGDLS and CDR2 as YYNGEE. This CDR3 is built from 13 residues. CDR3 sequence reads: CASSLRANEKLFF. CDR3 nucleotides: TGTGCCAGCAGCCTCAGGGCTAATGAAAAACTGTTTTTT.

In this sample, this clone turned up a few times. The chain joins TRBV29-1 to TRBJ2-5; no reliable D call. Trimming stripped 8 bases from V and 5 bases from J, with 9 bases between. The CDR3 spans 10 residues. The germline V gene encodes CDR1 SQVTM and CDR2 ANQGSEA. The CDR3 sequence is CSSSMETQYF. In DNA, the CDR3 is TGCAGCTCCTCGATGGAGACCCAGTACTTC.

V and J are TRBV2 and TRBJ1-2; a possible D gene is TRBD1 (5 bases). The germline V and J ends were trimmed by 7 bases and 5 bases, with 14 bases remaining between them. The CDR3 is 13 residues long. Germline V gene lookup returns CDR1 SNHLY and CDR2 FYNNEI. DNA of the CDR3: TGTGCCAGCATCTCGGAGGGGTTATATGGCTACACCTTC. This translates into CASISEGLYGYTF. Filled out from reference TRBV2 and TRBJ1-2, the complete variable domain reads EPEVTQTPSHQVTQMGQEVILRCVPISNHLYFYWYRQILGQKVEFLVSFYNNEISEKSEIFDDQFSVERPDGSNFTLKIRSTKLEDSAMYFCASISEGLYGYTFGSGTRLTVV.

This clone was counted only a few times. The chain uses TRBV30 and TRBJ1-1; the D is unclear. CDR3 length equals 13 residues. Between the trimmed V and J ends, which lost 2 bases and 0 bases, there was a span of 7 bases. The germline V gene has CDR1 GTSNPN and CDR2 SVGIG (reference sequence). The CDR3 is CAWSRVLNTEAFF. The DNA for the CDR3 is TGTGCCTGGAGTAGGGTATTGAACACTGAAGCTTTCTTT.

This sequence joins TRBV5-1 and TRBJ2-3; D not resolved. Trimming took 0 bases from V and 4 from J, leaving 0 bases between them. CDR3 length equals 11 residues. CDR1 is SGHRS, CDR2 YFSETQ, per germline. DNA of the CDR3: TGCGCCAGCAGCTTGGCAGATACGCAGTATTTT. It codes for CASSLADTQYF.

The chain links TRBV30 to TRBJ2-7; a possible D gene is TRBD1 (5 bases). The CDR3 contains 16 residues. Germline assignment: CDR1 GTSNPN and CDR2 SVGIG (reference sequence). Trimming cost V 5 bases and J 3 bases, with 23 bases left between them. CDR3 DNA sequence: TGTGCCTGGGCCCCTACTGACCTCGGACATTACTACGAGCAGTACTTC. This codes for CAWAPTDLGHYYEQYF.

This clone was counted between two and nine times. The genes are TRBV29-1 and TRBJ2-2; 10 bases map to TRBD1. Germline V CDR1 and CDR2: SQVTM, ANQGSEA. This CDR3 is 13 amino acids long. J lost 5 bases, V lost 6 bases, and 3 bases had no gene match. The CDR3 nucleotides are TGCAGCGTACCGGGACAGGGGACCGGGGAGCTGTTTTTT. Translated, it gives CSVPGQGTGELFF.

The V gene is TRBV20-1, the J gene TRBJ1-1; D uncertain. The V end was cut by 5 bases, the J end by 7 bases, with 11 bases between. The CDR3 spans 11 residues. Germline loops: CDR1 DFQATT, CDR2 SNEGSKA (reference sequence). CDR3 nucleotide sequence: TGCAGTGCTGAGGACCGCATTGAAGCTTTCTTT. This codes for CSAEDRIEAFF.

CDR3 residues: CAISESNAGSMETQYF. The CDR3 nucleotides read TGTGCCATCAGTGAGTCGAACGCTGGTAGCATGGAGACCCAGTACTTC. This chain connects TRBV10-3 to TRBJ2-5; the D is unclear. V lost 0 bases and J 5 bases, leaving 16 bases between the germline ends. The CDR3 loop spans 16 amino acids. Germline V CDR1 and CDR2: ENHRY, SYGVKD.

This clone was counted a few times. The chain couples TRBV9 to TRBJ2-3; D remains unclear. The length of the CDR3 is 16 residues. V was trimmed by 4 bases and J by 1 base, leaving 16 bases between them. The germline V gene encodes CDR1 SGDLS and CDR2 YYNGEE. CDR3 sequence (DNA): TGTGCCAGCAGCTCCCTGACTGGGCCCGGCACAGATACGCAGTATTTT. This translates into CASSSLTGPGTDTQYF.

This rearrangement joins TRBV29-1 to TRBJ2-5, with D hard to call. CDR1 is SQVTM and CDR2 is ANQGSEA in the germline V gene. The CDR3 runs 12 residues. Trimming shortened V by 4 bases and J by 4 bases, and 10 bases separated the two germline ends. In nucleotides, the CDR3 is TGCAGCGTTGTTCCGCTGGGAGAGACCCAGTACTTC. Translating gives CSVVPLGETQYF.